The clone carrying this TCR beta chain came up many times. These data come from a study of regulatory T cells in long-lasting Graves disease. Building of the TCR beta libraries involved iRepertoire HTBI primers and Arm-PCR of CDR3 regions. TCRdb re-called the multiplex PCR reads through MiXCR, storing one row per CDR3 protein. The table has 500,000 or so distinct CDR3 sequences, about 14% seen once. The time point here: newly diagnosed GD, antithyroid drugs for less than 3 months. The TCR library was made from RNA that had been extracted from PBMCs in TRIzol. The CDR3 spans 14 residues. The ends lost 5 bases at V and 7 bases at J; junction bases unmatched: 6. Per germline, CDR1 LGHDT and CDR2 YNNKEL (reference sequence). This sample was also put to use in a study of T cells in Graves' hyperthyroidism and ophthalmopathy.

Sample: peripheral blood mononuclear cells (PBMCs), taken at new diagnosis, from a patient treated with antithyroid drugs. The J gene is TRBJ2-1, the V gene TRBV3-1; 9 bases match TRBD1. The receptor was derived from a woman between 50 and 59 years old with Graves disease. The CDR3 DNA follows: TGTGCCAGCAGCTCGTCGACAGGGGGGAATGAGCAGTTCTTC. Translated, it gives CASSSSTGGNEQFF.